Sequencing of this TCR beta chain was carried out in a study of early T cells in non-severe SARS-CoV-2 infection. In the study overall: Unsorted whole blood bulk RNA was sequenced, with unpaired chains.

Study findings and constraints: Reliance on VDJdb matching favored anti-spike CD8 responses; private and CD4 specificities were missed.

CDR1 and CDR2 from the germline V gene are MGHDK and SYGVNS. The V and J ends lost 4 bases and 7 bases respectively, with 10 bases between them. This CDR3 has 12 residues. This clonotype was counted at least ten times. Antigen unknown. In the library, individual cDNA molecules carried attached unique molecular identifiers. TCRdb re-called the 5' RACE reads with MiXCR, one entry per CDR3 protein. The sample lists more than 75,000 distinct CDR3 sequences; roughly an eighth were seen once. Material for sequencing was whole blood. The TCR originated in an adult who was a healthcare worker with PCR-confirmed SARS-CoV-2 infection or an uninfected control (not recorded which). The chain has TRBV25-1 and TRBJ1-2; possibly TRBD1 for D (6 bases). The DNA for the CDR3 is TGTGCCAGCAGTGGGACAGACCCTGGCTACACCTTC. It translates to CASSGTDPGYTF.